This note documents a single T cell receptor (beta chain) sequence. The sample is drawn from a study of blood T cell repertoires in COVID-19. Study-wide background: Material from acute and convalescent COVID-19 was sourced from the United States, Italy and Spain.

Cohorts were determined from participant-reported clinical history. Assay: immunoSEQ multiplex PCR; the TCRdb copy retains only in-frame clones and omits some. Of about 480,000 clones in the sample, 88% were seen once. Germline loops: CDR1 SNHLY, CDR2 FYNNEI. The CDR3 runs 15 residues. Between the trimmed V and J ends, which lost 1 base and 4 bases, there was a span of 11 bases. This receptor was identified in a woman aged 60-75 years who had recovered from COVID-19. The sequencing sample was made of PBMCs or T cells enriched from blood (not recorded which). This chain connects TRBV2 to TRBJ1-5, with TRBD1 as a possible D gene (6 bases). CDR3 sequence (DNA): TGTGCCAGCAGTGAAGGGGGGCGGACTAATCAGCCCCAGCATTTT. Protein product: CASSEGGRTNQPQHF.